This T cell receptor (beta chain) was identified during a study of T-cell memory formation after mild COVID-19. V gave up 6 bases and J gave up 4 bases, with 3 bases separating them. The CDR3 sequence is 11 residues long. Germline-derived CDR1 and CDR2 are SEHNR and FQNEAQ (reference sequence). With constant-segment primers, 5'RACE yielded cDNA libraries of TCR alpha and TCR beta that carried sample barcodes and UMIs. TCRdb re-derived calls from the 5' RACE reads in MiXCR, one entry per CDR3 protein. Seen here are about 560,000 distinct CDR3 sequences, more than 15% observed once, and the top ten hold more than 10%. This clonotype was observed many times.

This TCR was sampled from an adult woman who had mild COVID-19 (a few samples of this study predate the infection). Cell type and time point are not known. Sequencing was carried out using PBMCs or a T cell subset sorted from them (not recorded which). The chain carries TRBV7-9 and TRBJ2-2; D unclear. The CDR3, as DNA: TGTGCCAGCAGAAGCACCGGGGAGCTGTTTTTT. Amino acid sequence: CASRSTGELFF.